This passage covers 23 T cell receptor beta chains from one sample sequenced in a study of T cells in Graves' hyperthyroidism and ophthalmopathy. RNA transcripts served as the template for amplifying TCR beta CDR3 regions. TCR CDR3 underwent first-round RT-PCR with the HTBI primer set. One entry per CDR3 protein results from TCRdb running MiXCR on the multiplex PCR reads. The sample includes some 620,000 distinct CDR3 sequences, 15% to 20% of them seen just once. Sequenced sample: blood. The receptors here all came from a woman younger than 45 with Graves' hyperthyroidism.

The chain joins TRBV6-2 or TRBV6-3 to TRBJ2-1; D is unresolved. Germline CDR1 and CDR2: MNHEY and SVGEGT. V shed 2 bases and J shed 10 bases, with 6 bases lying between them. This CDR3 is built from 11 residues. The CDR3 region is CASSYTTEQFF. The CDR3 region has the DNA TGTGCCAGCAGTTACACGACGGAGCAGTTCTTC.

The chain couples TRBV11-2 to TRBJ2-7; 7 bases map to TRBD2. J gave up 2 bases and V 5 bases, and 15 bases lay outside the gene matches. The CDR3 covers 17 residues. The V gene's germline CDR1 is SGHAT and CDR2 FQNNGV. CDR3 bases: TGTGCCAGCAGCCCACTCGTCTCGCGGGAGAGGACCTACGAGCAGTACTTC. Its protein product is CASSPLVSRERTYEQYF.

This clonotype turned up a few times. The CDR3 DNA is TGTGCCAGCAGCGTTGGGACAGACAACTACGAGCAGTACTTC. As protein: CASSVGTDNYEQYF. The chain couples TRBV11-2 to TRBJ2-7; 7 bases fit TRBD1. V lost 5 bases and J lost 3; bases outside the gene matches: 7. The CDR3 is 14 residues long. CDR1 is SGHAT and CDR2 is FQNNGV in the germline V gene.

This clonotype was observed many times. The rearrangement joins TRBV28 to TRBJ2-1; 9 nucleotides line up with TRBD2. The CDR3 contains 16 residues. V trimming: 5 bases; J trimming: 3 bases; junction bases outside the gene matches: 8. Germline CDR1 MDHEN, CDR2 SYDVKM. Written as DNA, the CDR3 is TGTGCCAGCAGTCCCCTTAGCGGGGGTCACTACAATGAGCAGTTCTTC. Its translation: CASSPLSGGHYNEQFF.

This clonotype was counted between two and nine times. V usage is TRBV20-1 and J usage is TRBJ1-2, with 7 nucleotides matching TRBD1. V shed 1 base, J shed 7 bases, and the junction held 9 bases outside the gene matches. From germline, CDR1 is DFQATT and CDR2 SNEGSKA (reference sequence). This CDR3 spans 14 amino acids. The CDR3 coding sequence is TGCAGTGCTAGAGGACAGGGAGTAACGGTTGGCTACACCTTC. It is translated as CSARGQGVTVGYTF.

This clonotype was detected ten times or more. The chain carries TRBV20-1 and TRBJ2-1; no definite D call. V lost 0 bases and J 7 bases, leaving 7 bases between the germline ends. This CDR3 contains 12 residues. Germline loops: CDR1 DFQATT, CDR2 SNEGSKA (reference sequence). The CDR3: CSAREHRNEQFF. The CDR3 DNA is TGCAGTGCTAGAGAACATCGGAATGAGCAGTTCTTC.

At least ten counts were recorded for this clonotype. The chain is built from TRBV7-9 and TRBJ1-1; D remains unclear. This CDR3 has 13 residues. V lost 6 bases and J 4 bases, leaving 12 bases between the germline ends. CDR1 SEHNR and CDR2 FQNEAQ come from the germline V gene (reference sequence). The CDR3 protein is CASRPDGFTEAFF. The CDR3 DNA reads TGTGCCAGCAGGCCGGACGGATTCACTGAAGCTTTCTTT.

This clonotype was counted many times. The V and J genes are TRBV2 and TRBJ2-5; weak D call: TRBD1 (6 bases). The V end lost 7 bases, the J end lost 3 bases, and 12 bases lay between the germline ends. The CDR3 is 13 amino acids. Germline-derived CDR1 and CDR2 are SNHLY and FYNNEI. The CDR3 DNA sequence: TGTGCCAGCAAGGGCAGGGGAGAAGAGACCCAGTACTTC. It codes for CASKGRGEETQYF. The complete variable domain, with remaining parts taken from reference TRBV2 and TRBJ2-5, reads EPEVTQTPSHQVTQMGQEVILRCVPISNHLYFYWYRQILGQKVEFLVSFYNNEISEKSEIFDDQFSVERPDGSNFTLKIRSTKLEDSAMYFCASKGRGEETQYFGPGTRLLVL.

For this clonotype: A read error may produce the germline difference seen at one junction end. CDR3 coding DNA: TGTGCCTGTGGAAAGGGGGCCGGCTACAATGGGCAGTTCTTC. Its translation: CACGKGAGYNGQFF. The chain carries TRBV30 and TRBJ2-1; TRBD1 aligns across 7 bases. Germline CDR1 and CDR2: GTSNPN and SVGIG (reference sequence). This CDR3 is built from 14 residues.

The V and J genes are TRBV2 and TRBJ2-7, with no clear D. Matching the DNA end better, TRBJ2-1 makes the J call doubtful. The V gene's germline CDR1 is SNHLY and CDR2 FYNNEI. The CDR3 covers 12 residues. The chain's CDR3 is CASSEPSYEQFF. The CDR3, as DNA: TGTGCCAGCAGTGAACCTAGTTACGAGCAGTTCTTC.

This clonotype was counted at least ten times. This rearrangement joins TRBV3-1 to TRBJ2-7, with a weak D call TRBD2 (6 bases). Germline lookup yields CDR1 LGHDT and CDR2 YNNKEL (reference sequence). CDR3 length: 16 amino acids. V was clipped by 1 base and J by 0 bases, with 13 bases between them. DNA of the CDR3: TGTGCCAGCAGCCAAGGTTTGGGAGGCCCCTCCTACGAGCAGTACTTC. Translation gives CASSQGLGGPSYEQYF.

The rearrangement uses TRBV28 and TRBJ2-7; TRBD1 is a possible D gene (6 bases). Germline CDR1 MDHEN, CDR2 SYDVKM. This CDR3 is built from 14 residues. V was clipped by 7 bases and J by 2 bases, with 15 bases between them. The DNA for the CDR3 is TGTGCCAGCATCCCCCACAGGGCGACCTACGAGCAGTACTTC. It is translated as CASIPHRATYEQYF.

The rearrangement joins TRBV30 to TRBJ2-7; unclear D gene. This CDR3 spans 12 amino acids. The V end was cut by 0 bases, the J end by 5 bases, with 8 bases between. CDR1 is GTSNPN, CDR2 SVGIG, per germline (reference sequence). The CDR3: CAWSVLGNEQYF. CDR3 nucleotide sequence: TGTGCCTGGAGTGTTTTAGGGAACGAGCAGTACTTC.

This clonotype occurred many times. The J gene is TRBJ1-6, the V gene TRBV7-2; the D gene is possibly TRBD1 (5 bases). V lost 5 bases, J lost 9 bases, and 20 bases lay in between. The CDR3 spans 16 residues. Germline-derived CDR1 and CDR2 are SGHTA and FQGNSA. CDR3 region: CASSQGLQGGVSPLHF. The DNA of the CDR3 is TGTGCCAGCAGCCAAGGCCTCCAGGGCGGGGTTTCACCCCTCCACTTT. The full variable domain, with the rest looked up from reference TRBV7-2 and TRBJ1-6, is GAGVSQSPSNKVTEKGKDVELRCDPISGHTALYWYRQSLGQGLEFLIYFQGNSAPDKSGLPSDRFSAERTGGSVSTLTIQRTQQEDSAVYLCASSQGLQGGVSPLHFGNGTRLTVT.

This chain links TRBV11-1 with TRBJ1-1; a possible D gene is TRBD1 (5 bases). CDR3 length: 15 residues. Germline V CDR1 and CDR2: SGHAT, FQDESV (reference sequence). The V end was cut by 5 bases, the J end by 1 base, with 14 bases between. In DNA, the CDR3 is TGTGCCAGCAGCCGAAGGTGGGGACCGAACACTGAAGCTTTCTTT. Its translation is CASSRRWGPNTEAFF.

J is TRBJ2-7 and V is TRBV5-1, with 7 bases aligning to TRBD1. The CDR3 length is 15 residues. V dropped 6 bases and J dropped 3; count of bases not matched to a gene: 12. Germline V gene lookup returns CDR1 SGHRS and CDR2 YFSETQ. The CDR3: CASTPAPGQSYEQYF. The CDR3 nucleotides read TGCGCCAGCACTCCCGCACCGGGACAGAGCTACGAGCAGTACTTC.

This clonotype was seen at least ten times. The V and J genes are TRBV30 and TRBJ2-2, with unresolved D. The CDR3 totals 13 residues. The V end was cut by 3 bases, the J end by 6 bases, with 11 bases between. The germline V gene encodes CDR1 GTSNPN and CDR2 SVGIG (reference sequence). The CDR3 nucleotides read TGTGCCTGGAGCCCGTCAGGTTCCGGGGAGCTGTTTTTT. This translates into CAWSPSGSGELFF.

This clonotype was counted between two and nine times. V gene TRBV7-3 combines with J gene TRBJ2-2; D is undetermined. Deletions cut 5 bases from V and 8 bases from J, with 12 bases between. Germline lookup yields CDR1 SGHTA and CDR2 FQGTGA. The CDR3 totals 13 residues. The CDR3, as DNA: TGTGCCAGCAGCCCCAGCGTAGAAGGGGAGCTGTTTTTT. It specifies CASSPSVEGELFF.

At least ten counts were recorded for this clonotype. The chain links TRBV2 to TRBJ2-7, with D perhaps matching TRBD1 or TRBD2 (6 bases each). The ends were cut back, 11 bases at V and 5 bases at J, with 19 bases in the middle. In germline, CDR1 is SNHLY, CDR2 FYNNEI. CDR3 length equals 13 residues. The CDR3 spells CAQGKGGVNEQYF. DNA of the CDR3: TGTGCCCAAGGGAAGGGGGGAGTGAACGAGCAGTACTTC.

This clonotype was picked up many times. The chain is built from TRBV2 and TRBJ2-1; 7 nucleotides match TRBD2. Germline CDR1 and CDR2: SNHLY and FYNNEI. The CDR3 sequence is 14 residues long. The ends lost 8 bases at V and 6 bases at J; junction bases unmatched: 10. CDR3 region: CASLRAGSANEQFF. DNA for the CDR3: TGTGCCAGCTTAAGAGCGGGATCGGCCAATGAGCAGTTCTTC.

The chain carries TRBV9 and TRBJ2-1; no reliable D call. This CDR3 region has 12 residues. The germline V gene has CDR1 SGDLS and CDR2 YYNGEE. V was clipped by 6 bases and J by 4 bases, with 8 bases between them. This CDR3 is CASTDGYNEQFF. CDR3 nucleotide sequence: TGTGCCAGCACCGACGGATACAATGAGCAGTTCTTC. Supplemented by reference TRBV9 and TRBJ2-1, the full variable domain reads DSGVTQTPKHLITATGQRVTLRCSPRSGDLSVYWYQQSLDQGLQFLIQYYNGEERAKGNILERFSAQQFPDLHSELNLSSLELGDSALYFCASTDGYNEQFFGPGTRLTVL.

This clonotype was counted at least ten times. V usage is TRBV5-1 and J usage is TRBJ2-1, with 8 bases lining up with TRBD2. With 4 bases clipped from V and 9 bases from J, the junction kept 9 bases outside the gene matches. Germline V gives CDR1 SGHRS, CDR2 YFSETQ. The CDR3 loop spans 14 amino acids. The DNA for the CDR3 is TGCGCCAGCAGCCTCCCGGGGGGGGGGCGTGAGCAGTTCTTC. Protein product: CASSLPGGGREQFF.

This clonotype was seen many times. The J gene is TRBJ2-7, the V gene TRBV20-1; tentative D call: TRBD1 (5 bases). This CDR3 spans 15 amino acids. Trimming removed 0 bases at V and 0 bases at J, with 12 bases between. Germline assignment: CDR1 DFQATT and CDR2 SNEGSKA (reference sequence). CDR3 nucleotides: TGCAGTGCTAGAGAAGACAGTACAAGCTCCTACGAGCAGTACTTC. It is translated as CSAREDSTSSYEQYF.